These 26 T cell receptor beta chains were sequenced from one sample in a study of T-cell memory formation after mild COVID-19. TCRdb independently ran MiXCR on the 5' RACE reads; one entry per CDR3 protein. The data hold some 600,000 distinct CDR3 sequences, with around a sixth observed a single time. Sequences were obtained from PBMCs or a T cell subset sorted from them (not recorded which). The receptors stem from an adult woman who had mild COVID-19 (a few samples of this study predate the infection). Cell type and time point are not known.

This clonotype was picked up a small number of times. The V and J genes are TRBV4-1 and TRBJ2-2; no clear D gene. The germline V and J ends were trimmed by 0 bases and 8 bases, with 7 bases remaining between them. Germline V lookup: CDR1 MGHRA, CDR2 YSYEKL. The CDR3 totals 13 residues. The DNA of the CDR3 is TGCGCCAGCAGCCAAGATCGCCCTGGGGAGCTGTTTTTT. Encoded protein: CASSQDRPGELFF.

This chain links TRBV7-9 with TRBJ1-6; possible D gene TRBD1, 6 bases. There are 13 residues in the CDR3. Between the trimmed V and J ends, which lost 2 bases and 11 bases, there was a span of 10 bases. The germline CDR1 and CDR2 sequences are SEHNR and FQNEAQ (reference sequence). Written as DNA, the CDR3 is TGTGCCAGCAGCTTATCAGGGGTCCCACCCCTCCACTTT. It specifies CASSLSGVPPLHF.

In regard to this clonotype: The junction departs from the called germline gene at one end, perhaps through a read error. The V call is TRBV14, the J call TRBJ2-1; 8 positions match TRBD2. The CDR3 extends over 11 amino acids. Germline-derived CDR1 and CDR2 are SGHDN and FVKESK. For the CDR3, the DNA is TGTGCCAGCAGCCCCCAGCGGGAGCTGTTCTTC. Translated: CASSPQRELFF. Looking up the rest from reference TRBV14 and TRBJ2-1 gives the full variable domain: EAGVTQFPSHSVIEKGQTVTLRCDPISGHDNLYWYRRVMGKEIKFLLHFVKESKQDESGMPNNRFLAERTGGTYSTLKVQPAELEDSGVYFCASSPQRELFFGPGTRLTVL.

This chain's CDR3 is CASSLGDNHRETQYF. CDR3 in DNA: TGTGCCAGCAGTTTAGGGGACAATCATAGAGAGACCCAGTACTTC. The rearrangement joins TRBV12-3 or TRBV12-4 to TRBJ2-5; D may be TRBD1 (6 bases). V dropped 1 base and J dropped 4 bases, with 13 bases sitting between them. The length of the CDR3 is 15 residues.

The chain carries TRBV20-1 and TRBJ1-1; D is undetermined. The CDR3 covers 13 residues. Germline V CDR1 and CDR2: DFQATT, SNEGSKA (reference sequence). The V end lost 1 base, the J end lost 6 bases, and 12 bases lay between the germline ends. The CDR3, as DNA: TGCAGTGCTAGAGGTCTCCTCGGTTCTGAAGCTTTCTTT. Translating gives CSARGLLGSEAFF.

Only a few counts were recorded for this clonotype. The rearrangement links TRBV5-5 to TRBJ2-7; D gene uncertain. The CDR3 spans 13 residues. Trimming stripped 0 bases from V and 3 bases from J, with 7 bases between. Germline V gene data show CDR1 as SGHKS and CDR2 as YYEKEE (reference sequence). The CDR3 loop is CASSLDLGYEQYF. In DNA form, the CDR3 reads TGTGCCAGCAGCTTGGACTTGGGCTACGAGCAGTACTTC.

V and J are TRBV9 and TRBJ1-2, with 8 bases fitting TRBD1. The CDR3 covers 15 residues. V was pared by 4 bases and J by 4 bases, with 9 bases of the junction left unmatched. The germline gives CDR1 SGDLS, CDR2 YYNGEE. The CDR3 loop is CASSQGTGDVYGYTF. CDR3 nucleotide sequence: TGTGCCAGCAGCCAAGGGACAGGTGATGTCTATGGCTACACCTTC.

This clonotype was found many times. The V call is TRBV7-9, the J call TRBJ2-1, with TRBD2 identical over 7 bases. The CDR3 has 13 residues. The germline V gene encodes CDR1 SEHNR and CDR2 FQNEAQ (reference sequence). V shed 3 bases and J 6 bases; nucleotides not matched to a gene: 2. The CDR3 DNA follows: TGTGCCAGCAGCTTGGGACTATTCAATGAGCAGTTCTTC. Translating it yields CASSLGLFNEQFF.

The chain carries TRBV18 and TRBJ2-7; 11 bases are a match to TRBD2. Germline CDR1 and CDR2: KGHSH and LQKENI. This CDR3 spans 15 amino acids. V was pared by 3 bases and J by 1 base, with 2 bases of the junction left unmatched. The CDR3 spells CASSPPSGRSYEQYF. The CDR3 DNA is TGTGCCAGCTCACCTCCTAGCGGGAGGTCCTACGAGCAGTACTTC.

This clonotype was detected only a few times. The chain couples TRBV5-1 to TRBJ2-7; 7 nucleotides line up with TRBD1. There are 14 residues in the CDR3. V lost 4 bases, J lost 5 bases, and 9 bases stayed unmatched. Per germline, CDR1 SGHRS and CDR2 YFSETQ. CDR3: CASSPGQARDEQYF. The CDR3 DNA sequence: TGCGCCAGCAGCCCCGGACAGGCCAGAGACGAGCAGTACTTC.

In DNA form, the CDR3 reads TGCGCCAGCAGCTTTACAGGCACCGGGGAGCTGTTTTTT. Protein product: CASSFTGTGELFF. The chain uses TRBV5-1 and TRBJ2-2; TRBD1 might be the D (5 bases). The V end lost 2 bases, the J end lost 4 bases, and 6 bases lay between the germline ends. Germline V gene sequence: CDR1 SGHRS, CDR2 YFSETQ. The CDR3 spans 13 residues.

This clonotype showed up just a few times. The V and J genes are TRBV2 and TRBJ1-6; maybe TRBD1 (6 bases). The CDR3 length is 15 residues. Between the trimmed V and J ends, which lost 6 bases and 7 bases, there was a span of 16 bases. Germline assignment: CDR1 SNHLY and CDR2 FYNNEI. The CDR3 DNA follows: TGTGCCAGCAGCCGGGGGGGCAGGGCAAATTCACCCCTCCACTTT. Translated, it gives CASSRGGRANSPLHF.

The chain uses TRBV29-1 and TRBJ2-7; 10 bases are a match to TRBD2. The length of the CDR3 is 14 residues. CDR1 SQVTM and CDR2 ANQGSEA come from the germline V gene. With V trimmed by 6 bases and J by 4 bases, 9 bases remained unmatched. The CDR3 region has the DNA TGCAGCGTCACCGGGACTAGCGCCCAATACGAGCAGTACTTC. This codes for CSVTGTSAQYEQYF.

There are many counts of this clonotype. The V call is TRBV29-1, the J call TRBJ2-3; TRBD2 matches 9 bases. V lost 6 bases and J lost 3; bases outside the gene matches: 10. The CDR3 has 15 residues. Germline CDR1 is SQVTM and CDR2 is ANQGSEA. The CDR3 spells CSVNVAGVLTDTQYF. The DNA for the CDR3 is TGCAGCGTCAACGTAGCGGGAGTTCTGACAGATACGCAGTATTTT.

In its sample, this clonotype was seen a few times. The chain is built from TRBV7-2 and TRBJ1-1, with unresolved D. CDR1 and CDR2 (germline): SGHTA, FQGNSA. There are 11 residues in the CDR3. Between the trimmed V and J ends, which lost 5 bases and 5 bases, there was a span of 6 bases. CDR3 residues: CASSPATEAFF. The DNA for the CDR3 is TGTGCCAGCAGCCCCGCGACTGAAGCTTTCTTT.

This clonotype was counted a few times. The V gene is TRBV7-9, the J gene TRBJ2-7; 8 nucleotides align to TRBD1. The CDR3 sequence is 14 residues long. CDR1 and CDR2 from the germline V gene are SEHNR and FQNEAQ (reference sequence). J gave up 5 bases and V 3 bases, and 6 bases lay outside the gene matches. DNA of the CDR3: TGTGCCAGCAGCTTGGGACAGGCTAACAACGAGCAGTACTTC. It encodes CASSLGQANNEQYF. Variable domain in full (rest from reference TRBV7-9 and TRBJ2-7): DTGVSQNPRHKITKRGQNVTFRCDPISEHNRLYWYRQTLGQGPEFLTYFQNEAQLEKSRLLSDRFSAERPKGSFSTLEIQRTEQGDSAMYLCASSLGQANNEQYFGPGTRLTVT.

This clonotype was counted between two and nine times. This chain links TRBV7-2 with TRBJ1-1; D not resolved. V was pared by 5 bases and J by 1 base, with 14 bases between. The CDR3 extends over 15 amino acids. Germline V lookup: CDR1 SGHTA, CDR2 FQGNSA. CDR3 protein: CASSKHPGQNTEAFF. The CDR3 coding sequence is TGTGCCAGCAGCAAACACCCGGGCCAGAACACTGAAGCTTTCTTT.

This sequence joins TRBV7-9 and TRBJ2-5, with a weak D call TRBD1 (5 bases). This CDR3 region has 11 residues. Trimming removed 5 bases at V and 13 bases at J, with 14 bases between. Germline-derived CDR1 and CDR2 are SEHNR and FQNEAQ (reference sequence). DNA for the CDR3: TGTGCCAGCAGCCCGGACACGGTCTGGTACTTC. It is translated as CASSPDTVWYF.

This sequence joins TRBV5-1 and TRBJ2-1; 12 bases fit TRBD2. The CDR3 contains 16 residues. Trimming took 2 bases from V and 9 from J; bases not matched to a gene: 9. CDR1 and CDR2 from the germline V gene are SGHRS and YFSETQ. The CDR3 region has the DNA TGCGCCAGCAGCTTAACTAGCGGGGGGCCAACCGGTGAGCAGTTCTTC. It encodes CASSLTSGGPTGEQFF.

The chain carries TRBV7-9 and TRBJ1-5, with D possibly being TRBD1 (5 bases). Germline-derived CDR1 and CDR2 are SEHNR and FQNEAQ (reference sequence). The CDR3 extends over 12 amino acids. Trimming removed 4 bases at V and 8 bases at J, with 9 bases between. The CDR3 protein is CASSSGGEPQHF. The DNA of the CDR3 is TGTGCCAGCAGCTCTGGAGGGGAGCCCCAGCATTTT.

This CDR3 is CASSNKGGWSYGYTF. The CDR3 DNA is TGTGCCAGCAGTAACAAAGGGGGTTGGAGCTATGGCTACACCTTC. J is TRBJ1-2 and V is TRBV12-3 or TRBV12-4; maybe TRBD1 (6 bases). The CDR3 totals 15 residues. V gave up 5 bases and J gave up 4 bases, with 17 bases separating them.

The chain has TRBV4-2 and TRBJ2-3, with D unclear. Looked up from germline, CDR1 is LGHNA and CDR2 is YNFKEQ. V was pared by 0 bases and J by 6 bases, with 13 bases between. The CDR3 covers 15 residues. This CDR3 is CASSQDLDSPDTQYF. In nucleotides, the CDR3 is TGTGCCAGCAGCCAAGATCTCGACTCACCCGATACGCAGTATTTT.

This rearrangement joins TRBV4-1 to TRBJ2-3, with TRBD2 identical over 9 bases. The CDR3 has 16 residues. The V and J ends lost 8 bases and 2 bases, in that order; junction bases with no gene match: 11. From germline, CDR1 is MGHRA and CDR2 YSYEKL. CDR3 bases: TGCGCCAGCCAGCCCAGAGCGGGGGGCAACACAGATACGCAGTATTTT. This gives the protein CASQPRAGGNTDTQYF.

The chain uses TRBV18 and TRBJ2-1, with D unclear. The V gene lost 7 bases and the J gene lost 5 bases, with 12 bases spanning the gap. The CDR3 is 13 residues long. CDR1 is KGHSH, CDR2 LQKENI, per germline. The CDR3 sequence: CASFHVPDNEQFF. CDR3 bases: TGTGCCAGCTTTCACGTCCCGGACAATGAGCAGTTCTTC.

This clonotype was counted many times. The chain combines TRBV7-9 with TRBJ2-7; D is unclear. V was shortened by 4 bases and J by 2 bases, with 6 bases between the two germline ends. CDR1 and CDR2 (germline): SEHNR, FQNEAQ (reference sequence). This CDR3 has 12 amino acids. CDR3: CASSSGAYEQYF. The CDR3 nucleotides read TGTGCCAGCAGCTCAGGTGCCTACGAGCAGTACTTC.

The rearrangement uses TRBV18 and TRBJ1-6, with D uncertain. Trimming took 6 bases from V and 7 from J, leaving 19 bases between them. CDR3 size: 16 residues. Germline values: CDR1 KGHSH, CDR2 LQKENI. The CDR3 loop is CASSRTEAGQNSPLHF. The CDR3 DNA follows: TGTGCCAGCTCCCGGACGGAGGCCGGGCAGAATTCACCCCTCCACTTT.